A single sample gave rise to the 29 T cell receptor beta chains below, sequenced in a study of cytomegalovirus exposure and HLA in healthy donors. The table came from immunoSEQ multiplex PCR; TCRdb's copy has only in-frame clones and leaves some out. The sample includes around 190,000 clones, approximately 89% of them seen just once. Material: PBMCs. The receptor set was obtained from a man aged 25-40 years in good health and CMV-seropositive.

The J gene is TRBJ1-3, the V gene TRBV19; no clear D. Deletions cut 3 bases from V and 2 bases from J, with 20 bases between. CDR1 is LNHDA, CDR2 SQIVND, per germline (reference sequence). The CDR3 totals 18 residues. The CDR3, as DNA: TGTGCCAGTAGTATGGTCGACGGAACCACGAGGACTGGAAACACCATATATTTT. This encodes CASSMVDGTTRTGNTIYF.

This clone was seen only once. The DNA for the CDR3 is TGTGCCTGCCAGGGACCGTTCTCTGGAAACACCATATATTTT. It is translated as CACQGPFSGNTIYF. The chain joins TRBV30 to TRBJ1-3, with D tentatively TRBD1 (5 bases). Germline values: CDR1 GTSNPN, CDR2 SVGIG (reference sequence). The V end was cut by 6 bases, the J end by 0 bases, with 12 bases between. The CDR3 runs to 14 residues.

J is TRBJ2-1 and V is TRBV6-5, with 12 positions matching TRBD2. The V segment lost 6 bases and the J segment 12 bases; nucleotides outside the gene matches: 12. The CDR3 loop spans 15 amino acids. Germline V CDR1 and CDR2: MNHEY, SVGAGI. The CDR3 protein is CASRKGLAGSKGQFF. The CDR3 bases are TGTGCCAGCAGAAAGGGACTAGCGGGCTCGAAGGGGCAGTTCTTC.

The V call is TRBV10-3, the J call TRBJ2-7; 13 bases are shared with TRBD2. The CDR3 has 17 amino acids. Germline-derived CDR1 and CDR2 are ENHRY and SYGVKD. V trimming: 10 bases; J trimming: 3 bases; junction bases outside the gene matches: 15. DNA of the CDR3: TGTGCCACCCTCAACCAAATCAGACTAGCGGGAGGCTACGAGCAGTACTTC. It is translated as CATLNQIRLAGGYEQYF.

The rearrangement links TRBV28 to TRBJ1-2; D remains unclear. The V gene lost 5 bases and the J gene lost 4 bases, with 20 bases spanning the gap. CDR1 is MDHEN and CDR2 is SYDVKM in the germline V gene. This CDR3 region has 16 residues. In DNA form, the CDR3 reads TGTGCCAGCAGTGCCACGGGATCATCCCCTCCCTATGGCTACACCTTC. Translated: CASSATGSSPPYGYTF.

The rearrangement uses TRBV5-4 and TRBJ2-1; the match to TRBD1 covers 7 bases. The CDR3 is 15 amino acids. Unmatched junction bases numbered 3, after V lost 3 bases and J lost 0 bases. Germline-derived CDR1 and CDR2 are SGHNT and YYREEE (reference sequence). CDR3 sequence (DNA): TGTGCCAGCAGCTCTCGACAGGGCTCCTACAATGAGCAGTTCTTC. This codes for CASSSRQGSYNEQFF.

This chain connects TRBV10-3 to TRBJ1-2; perhaps TRBD1 as D (6 bases). The ends were cut back, 2 bases at V and 5 bases at J, with 15 bases in the middle. Germline V CDR1 and CDR2: ENHRY, SYGVKD. The CDR3 consists of 15 residues. The CDR3 DNA reads TGTGCCATCAGTGAGGGGAAGGGGGTACAGTATGGCTACACCTTC. Translation gives CAISEGKGVQYGYTF.

The rearrangement uses TRBV6-5 and TRBJ2-2; perhaps D is TRBD1 or TRBD2 (5 bases each). Per germline, CDR1 MNHEY and CDR2 SVGAGI. V lost 2 bases and J lost 6, with 16 bases in between. This CDR3 spans 16 amino acids. Written as DNA, the CDR3 is TGTGCCAGCAGTTACAACCGGGGCGGCAGGGCCGGGGAGCTGTTTTTT. It codes for CASSYNRGGRAGELFF.

This clone came up once. V usage is TRBV27 and J usage is TRBJ2-6; TRBD1 matches 7 bases. Germline CDR1 reads MNHEY; CDR2 reads SMNVEV (reference sequence). The CDR3 loop spans 16 amino acids. Germline trimming cut 3 bases from V and 2 bases from J; bases unmatched to any gene: 4. This chain's CDR3 is CASSLLTGAGANVLTF. CDR3 DNA sequence: TGTGCCAGCAGTTTGCTCACAGGGGCTGGGGCCAACGTCCTGACTTTC.

The CDR3 reads CASSQDRGLAIQYF. The CDR3 DNA reads as TGCGCCAGCAGCCAAGATAGGGGACTAGCGATCCAGTACTTC. The V call is TRBV4-3, the J call TRBJ2-5; 10 bases are a match to TRBD2. Losses at the gene ends were 0 bases for V and 10 bases for J; bases not matched to a gene: 5. The length of the CDR3 is 14 residues. The germline V gene encodes CDR1 LGHNA and CDR2 YSLEER.

The chain employs TRBV7-2 and TRBJ1-1, with 11 bases identical to TRBD1. This CDR3 contains 13 residues. Germline assignment: CDR1 SGHTA and CDR2 FQGNSA. J lost 9 bases, V lost 5 bases, and 5 bases had no gene match. The CDR3 DNA follows: TGTGCCAGCAGCGCCCGGGACAGGGGGAAAGCTTTCTTT. Encoded protein: CASSARDRGKAFF.

V is TRBV7-9 and J is TRBJ1-1, with 7 bases aligning to TRBD1. The trim removed 7 bases at V and 8 bases at J, leaving 13 bases unmatched. Germline loops: CDR1 SEHNR, CDR2 FQNEAQ (reference sequence). This CDR3 is 14 amino acids long. The CDR3 loop reads CASTYPQGGDEAFF. In nucleotides, the CDR3 is TGTGCCAGCACCTATCCCCAGGGGGGGGACGAAGCTTTCTTT.

V gene TRBV9 combines with J gene TRBJ2-3; no clear D gene. Per germline, CDR1 SGDLS and CDR2 YYNGEE. This CDR3 has 14 amino acids. Trimming left V 0 bases short and J 4 bases short, with 9 bases between. CDR3 protein: CASSVGPQSDTQYF. Here the CDR3 DNA reads TGTGCCAGCAGCGTAGGTCCACAGTCAGATACGCAGTATTTT.

The J gene is TRBJ1-3, the V gene TRBV19; TRBD1 matches 8 bases. V shed 5 bases, J shed 8 bases, and the junction held 11 bases outside the gene matches. This CDR3 region has 15 residues. From germline, CDR1 is LNHDA and CDR2 SQIVND (reference sequence). The CDR3 region is CASSLDRASRDTIYF. The CDR3 coding sequence is TGTGCCAGTAGTTTGGACAGGGCTTCTCGAGACACCATATATTTT.

This rearrangement joins TRBV28 to TRBJ2-7; D unclear. The germline V gene has CDR1 MDHEN and CDR2 SYDVKM. Trimming cost V 7 bases and J 0 bases, with 13 bases left between them. The CDR3 is 14 amino acids. Here the CDR3 DNA reads TGTGCCAGCATAGTAGGTGGCTCCTCCTACGAGCAGTACTTC. Its protein is CASIVGGSSYEQYF.

The gene calls are TRBV28 and TRBJ1-2; 7 nucleotides match TRBD1. CDR1 MDHEN and CDR2 SYDVKM come from the germline V gene. The CDR3 covers 11 residues. V gave up 6 bases and J gave up 10 bases; unmatched junction bases: 5. The CDR3 bases are TGTGCCAGCAGGGCGGGACAGCACTACACCTTC. Its protein product is CASRAGQHYTF.

The rearrangement links TRBV6-1 to TRBJ2-1; 10 bases map to TRBD2. The germline CDR1 and CDR2 sequences are MNHNS and SASEGT. The CDR3 is 14 amino acids. The V gene end was trimmed by 8 bases and the J gene end by 1 base; junction bases not matched to a gene: 2. This CDR3 reads CASSLAGSYNEQFF. DNA for the CDR3: TGTGCCAGCTCACTAGCGGGATCCTACAATGAGCAGTTCTTC.

The rearrangement links TRBV7-9 to TRBJ1-1; TRBD1 matches at 8 bases. V was pared by 5 bases and J by 0 bases, with 5 bases of the junction left unmatched. Germline V CDR1 and CDR2: SEHNR, FQNEAQ (reference sequence). This CDR3 comprises 15 residues. The chain's CDR3 is CASSPQTGVNTEAFF. As DNA, the CDR3 is TGTGCCAGCAGCCCGCAGACAGGGGTGAACACTGAAGCTTTCTTT.

The J gene is TRBJ2-7, the V gene TRBV19; D perhaps matches TRBD2 (7 bases). Germline lookup yields CDR1 LNHDA and CDR2 SQIVND (reference sequence). V lost 1 base and J 4 bases, leaving 11 bases between the germline ends. This CDR3 is 14 amino acids long. The CDR3 spells CASSIGRGAYEQYF. In nucleotides, the CDR3 is TGTGCCAGTAGTATAGGTCGGGGGGCGTACGAGCAGTACTTC.

The chain combines TRBV28 with TRBJ1-4, with 7 positions matching TRBD1. CDR3 size: 16 residues. J was trimmed by 4 bases and V by 6 bases; bases with no gene match: 11. The germline CDR1 and CDR2 sequences are MDHEN and SYDVKM. The CDR3 DNA follows: TGTGCCAGCAGAGCCCGAAGGGGGCAGAATAATGAAAAACTGTTTTTT. This sequence encodes CASRARRGQNNEKLFF.

This chain connects TRBV9 to TRBJ1-2; D is possibly TRBD1 (5 bases). V was cut by 0 bases and J by 2 bases, with 8 bases left in between. CDR3 length: 14 amino acids. From germline, CDR1 is SGDLS and CDR2 YYNGEE. In DNA, the CDR3 is TGTGCCAGCAGCGTAGGGGGGTCGAACTATGGCTACACCTTC. Its protein is CASSVGGSNYGYTF. The whole variable domain, filled in from reference TRBV9 and TRBJ1-2, reads DSGVTQTPKHLITATGQRVTLRCSPRSGDLSVYWYQQSLDQGLQFLIQYYNGEERAKGNILERFSAQQFPDLHSELNLSSLELGDSALYFCASSVGGSNYGYTFGSGTRLTVV.

The rearrangement uses TRBV5-6 and TRBJ1-2; 7 bases agree with TRBD1. V dropped 4 bases and J dropped 10; count of bases not matched to a gene: 7. Germline V gives CDR1 SGHDT, CDR2 YYEEEE. This CDR3 region has 12 residues. CDR3 DNA sequence: TGTGCCAGCAGCCCCGGGACAGCGCACTACACCTTC. Residues: CASSPGTAHYTF.

V and J are TRBV7-9 and TRBJ1-2; TRBD1 matches 7 bases. V shed 10 bases and J 4 bases; nucleotides not matched to a gene: 12. This CDR3 has 14 amino acids. From germline, CDR1 is SEHNR and CDR2 FQNEAQ (reference sequence). The CDR3 region has the DNA TGTGCCATCCCTGTGGACAGGACTCTCTATGGCTACACCTTC. It yields the protein CAIPVDRTLYGYTF.

The rearrangement links TRBV6-5 to TRBJ2-1, with D unclear. The germline CDR1 and CDR2 sequences are MNHEY and SVGAGI. CDR3 length: 13 residues. V shed 4 bases and J shed 7 bases, with 11 bases lying between them. For the CDR3, the DNA is TGTGCCAGCAGTTTTACTAACGGGAATGAGCAGTTCTTC. Its translation is CASSFTNGNEQFF.

The chain employs TRBV5-6 and TRBJ2-2, with unresolved D. V dropped 4 bases and J dropped 8 bases, with 9 bases sitting between them. Germline CDR1 and CDR2: SGHDT and YYEEEE. This CDR3 contains 12 residues. This chain's CDR3 is CASSPLAGELFF. The CDR3 nucleotides read TGTGCCAGCAGCCCCCTCGCGGGGGAGCTGTTTTTT.

This chain uses TRBV15 with TRBJ1-6; 10 positions agree with TRBD1. Germline V CDR1 and CDR2: LNHNV, YYDKDF (reference sequence). The V gene end was trimmed by 4 bases and the J gene end by 8 bases; junction bases not matched to a gene: 5. The CDR3 length is 15 residues. The CDR3 nucleotides are TGTGCCACCAGCACCGAGGGACAGGGGTATTCACCCCTCCACTTT. Protein product: CATSTEGQGYSPLHF.

The V gene is TRBV15, the J gene TRBJ2-3, with TRBD1 identical over 7 bases. After removal of 5 bases from V and 12 bases from J, the junction contained 17 bases not matched to a gene. From germline, CDR1 is LNHNV and CDR2 YYDKDF (reference sequence). This CDR3 spans 15 amino acids. The DNA for the CDR3 is TGTGCCACCAGCGGCCGGGACAGACTCCTGGGGGCACAGTATTTT. Its protein is CATSGRDRLLGAQYF. Complete variable domain (other parts from reference TRBV15 and TRBJ2-3): DAMVIQNPRYQVTQFGKPVTLSCSQTLNHNVMYWYQQKSSQAPKLLFHYYDKDFNNEADTPDNFQSRRPNTSFCFLDIRSPGLGDTAMYLCATSGRDRLLGAQYFGPGTRLTVL.

The CDR3 DNA is TGTGCCAGCACCTGGAGGACAACCCAAGAAGCCCAGTACTTC. Encoded protein: CASTWRTTQEAQYF. The chain uses TRBV2 and TRBJ2-5; TRBD1 or TRBD2 may be the D gene (5 bases each). This CDR3 spans 14 amino acids. The ends were cut back, 7 bases at V and 9 bases at J, with 21 bases in the middle. In germline, CDR1 is SNHLY, CDR2 FYNNEI.

This chain links TRBV6-5 with TRBJ1-5; TRBD1 might be the D (6 bases). The CDR3 contains 12 residues. Trimming shortened V by 6 bases and J by 7 bases, and 10 bases separated the two germline ends. Per the germline V gene, CDR1 is MNHEY and CDR2 is SVGAGI. This CDR3 is CASRAQGQPQHF. The DNA for the CDR3 is TGTGCCAGCAGGGCGCAGGGGCAGCCCCAGCATTTT.